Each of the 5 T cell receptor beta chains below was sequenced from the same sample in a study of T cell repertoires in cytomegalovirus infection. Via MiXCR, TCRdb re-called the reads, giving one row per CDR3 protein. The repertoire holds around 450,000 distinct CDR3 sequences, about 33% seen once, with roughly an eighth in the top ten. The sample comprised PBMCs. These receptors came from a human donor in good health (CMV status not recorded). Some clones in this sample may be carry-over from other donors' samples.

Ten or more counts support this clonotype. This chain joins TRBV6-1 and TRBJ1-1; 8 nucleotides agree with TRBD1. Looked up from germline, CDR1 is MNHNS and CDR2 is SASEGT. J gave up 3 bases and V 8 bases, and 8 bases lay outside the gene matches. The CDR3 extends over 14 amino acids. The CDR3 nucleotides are TGTGCCAGCGTCTGGACAGGGTATGACACTGAAGCTTTCTTT. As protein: CASVWTGYDTEAFF.

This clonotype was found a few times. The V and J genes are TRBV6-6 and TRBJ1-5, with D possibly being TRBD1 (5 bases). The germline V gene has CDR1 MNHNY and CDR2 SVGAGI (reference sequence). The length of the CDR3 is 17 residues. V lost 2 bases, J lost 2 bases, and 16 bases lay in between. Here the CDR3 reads CASSYAGGRVGNQPQHF. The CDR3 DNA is TGTGCCAGCAGTTACGCCGGTGGCAGGGTGGGCAATCAGCCCCAGCATTTT.

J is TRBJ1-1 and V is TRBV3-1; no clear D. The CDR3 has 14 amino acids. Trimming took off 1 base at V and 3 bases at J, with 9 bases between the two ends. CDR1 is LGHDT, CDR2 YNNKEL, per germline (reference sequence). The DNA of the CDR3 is TGTGCCAGCAGCCAAGTAGAAGGCCACACTGAAGCTTTCTTT. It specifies CASSQVEGHTEAFF.

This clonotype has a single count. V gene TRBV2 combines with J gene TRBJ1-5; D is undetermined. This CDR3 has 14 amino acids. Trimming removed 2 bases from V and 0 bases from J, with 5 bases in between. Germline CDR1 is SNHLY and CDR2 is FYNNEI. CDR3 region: CASSERASNQPQHF. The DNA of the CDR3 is TGTGCCAGCAGTGAAAGGGCTAGCAATCAGCCCCAGCATTTT.

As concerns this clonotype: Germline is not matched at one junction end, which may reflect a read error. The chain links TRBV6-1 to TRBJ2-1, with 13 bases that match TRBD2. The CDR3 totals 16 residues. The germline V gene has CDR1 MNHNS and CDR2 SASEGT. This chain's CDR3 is CAISPRLAGGGNEQFF. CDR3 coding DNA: TGTGCCATCAGTCCCCGACTAGCGGGGGGCGGTAATGAGCAGTTCTTC.